Listed below are T cell receptor beta chains from one sample, sequenced in a study of CD8 T cells in ankylosing spondylitis. TCRdb re-called the 5' RACE reads through MiXCR, storing one row per CDR3 protein. The sample shows hundreds of thousands of distinct CDR3 sequences, about 13% of them seen only once. Source material: blood, either unsorted or a sorted T cell fraction (not recorded which). These receptors were collected from a male donor with ankylosing spondylitis. CDR3s include the opening cysteine and the closing phenylalanine or tryptophan. D genes are given only for firm matches. Only some rows state a clone size, as once, few, many or a class for expanded clones.

D gene	V gene	J gene	clone size	CDR3 DNA	CDR3 protein
NA	TRBV20-1	TRBJ2-1	NA	TGCAGTGCTAGAGCGGTCTATGGGTTCGACAATGAGCAGTTCTTC	CSARAVYGFDNEQFF
TRBD2	TRBV12-3/TRBV12-4	TRBJ2-1	many	TGTGCCAGCAGTTTGTCTAGCGGGAGAGCCCCGCTAGGTGAGCAGTTCTTC	CASSLSSGRAPLGEQFF
TRBD1	TRBV7-2	TRBJ1-6	few	TGTGCCAGCAGCCCAAGTCGACAGGGGATGGGATCACCCCTCCACTTT	CASSPSRQGMGSPLHF
TRBD1	TRBV5-1	TRBJ2-1	many	TGCGCCAGCAGCTTTCCCGGGACAGGGAATCCGAATGAGCAGTTCTTC	CASSFPGTGNPNEQFF
TRBD2	TRBV7-2	TRBJ2-5	NA	TGTGCCAGCAGCTCAACGGGGGGGTATGGCGAGACCCAGTACTTC	CASSSTGGYGETQYF
NA	TRBV2	TRBJ2-7	few	TGTGCCACCCGAGGGGACTCCTACGAGCAGTACTTC	CATRGDSYEQYF
NA	TRBV5-1	TRBJ1-1	few	TGCGCCAGCAGCCAAGAAGACTTAGTGACAACAAACACTGAAGCTTTCTTT	CASSQEDLVTTNTEAFF
NA	TRBV21-1	TRBJ2-3	few	TGTGCCAGCAGCTCCCCTGGCGGGAGGGCCCTCGCCACAGAGGAAGATACGCAGTATTTT	CASSSPGGRALATEEDTQYF
NA	TRBV11-3	TRBJ2-2	few	TGTGCCAGCAGCTTTGGCGGGGTGGACGGGGAGCTGTTTTTT	CASSFGGVDGELFF
NA	TRBV6-2/TRBV6-3	TRBJ2-2	few	TGTGCCAGCAGTTACGGGGTAGCGCCACCAAGAGACACCGGGGAGCTGTTTTTT	CASSYGVAPPRDTGELFF
NA	TRBV20-1	TRBJ2-7	NA	TGCAGTGCTAGAGATCCCGCCGGAGAGTACGAGCAGTACTTC	CSARDPAGEYEQYF
NA	TRBV5-1	TRBJ1-3	NA	TGCGCCAGCAGGTTGGACGGTTCTGGAAACACCATATATTTT	CASRLDGSGNTIYF
NA	TRBV6-6	TRBJ2-7	NA	TGTGCCAGCAGGGTTGGACATCCCTACGAGCAGTACTTC	CASRVGHPYEQYF
TRBD2	TRBV29-1	TRBJ2-1	few	TGCAGCGTTGAAGGCTCGGCGGGAGTGCACAATGAGCAGTTCTTC	CSVEGSAGVHNEQFF
NA	TRBV20-1	TRBJ2-2	few	TGCAGTGCTAGATCAGCAGGGGAGGCCGGGGAGCTGTTTTTT	CSARSAGEAGELFF
TRBD2	TRBV20-1	TRBJ2-7	many	TGCAGCAACAAGGTAGCGGGAGGGGCATACGAGCAGTACTTC	CSNKVAGGAYEQYF
NA	TRBV7-2	TRBJ1-3	few	TGTGCCAGCAGCATGGGGGGCGCGCACACCATATATTTT	CASSMGGAHTIYF
TRBD2	TRBV6-1	TRBJ2-7	few	TGTGCCAGCAGGCCGACCGGGACTAGCGGGACCGAGCAGTACTTC	CASRPTGTSGTEQYF
TRBD2	TRBV2	TRBJ2-1	NA	TGTGCCAGCAGCTTACTAGCGGGAGAATACAATGAGCAGTTCTTC	CASSLLAGEYNEQFF
TRBD2	TRBV5-1	TRBJ2-1	NA	TGCGCCAGCAGCTTTGGTAGCGGGAGTGTGAATGAGCAGTTCTTC	CASSFGSGSVNEQFF
NA	TRBV13	TRBJ1-2	many	TGTGCCAGCAGTTTAAGACGAGACCTCTATGGCTACACCTTC	CASSLRRDLYGYTF
NA	TRBV20-1	TRBJ1-2	few	TGCAGTGCTAGAACGGGGCAGGCCGTAGGCTATGGCTACACCTTC	CSARTGQAVGYGYTF
NA	TRBV27	TRBJ2-7	NA	TGTGCCAGTAGGAAACAGGGATCCTACGAGCAGTACTTC	CASRKQGSYEQYF
NA	TRBV9	TRBJ2-2	few	TGTGCCAGCAGCCCCCGCTTAGGGCTTAAGAACACCGGGGAGCTGTTTTTT	CASSPRLGLKNTGELFF
NA	TRBV20-1	TRBJ2-3	many	TGCAGTGCTATAAAGACCACCACGGATACGCAGTATTTT	CSAIKTTTDTQYF
TRBD1	TRBV12-3/TRBV12-4	TRBJ1-1	many	TGTGCCAGCAGTTTTAGTACAGGGGGCACTGAAGCTTTCTTT	CASSFSTGGTEAFF
NA	TRBV2	TRBJ1-3	NA	TGTGCCAGCAGGAGGACAGACCGGAGCTCTGGAAACACCATATATTTT	CASRRTDRSSGNTIYF
NA	TRBV3-1	TRBJ1-2	NA	TGTGCCAGCAGCCAGAGACAGACGGGCTACACCTTC	CASSQRQTGYTF
TRBD1	TRBV2	TRBJ2-7	many	TGTGCCAGCCGACAGGGTTCTACCTACGAGCAGTACTTC	CASRQGSTYEQYF
NA	TRBV5-4	TRBJ1-1	NA	TGTGCCAGCAGCTTGGATAGGGGGGGGCACACTGAAGCTTTCTTT	CASSLDRGGHTEAFF
TRBD2	TRBV20-1	TRBJ2-7	many	TGCAGTGCTAGTCGGCGGAGCGGGACTTACGAGCAGTACTTC	CSASRRSGTYEQYF
NA	TRBV20-1	TRBJ2-3	NA	TGCAGTGCTAGAGGATACTACACAGATACGCAGTATTTT	CSARGYYTDTQYF
NA	TRBV7-9	TRBJ2-1	few	TGTGCCAGCAGCTCCCCTCAGGACCGCAATGAGCAGTTCTTC	CASSSPQDRNEQFF
TRBD2	TRBV11-2	TRBJ2-3	few	TGTGCCAGCAGCGTGACTAGCGGGAGTCAAGATACGCAGTATTTT	CASSVTSGSQDTQYF
NA	TRBV11-3	TRBJ1-4	NA	NA	CASSLVGSGSSF
TRBD2	TRBV20-1	TRBJ2-1	few	TGCAGTGCTGCAGGGGAGCGGGAGAGCGGGAATGAGCAGTTCTTC	CSAAGERESGNEQFF
NA	TRBV2	TRBJ2-2	NA	TGTGCCAGCACCGAGAACACCGGGGAGCTGTTTTTT	CASTENTGELFF
NA	TRBV29-1	TRBJ1-1	many	TGCAGCGTTTCTAAGTTGATGAACACTGAAGCTTTCTTT	CSVSKLMNTEAFF
NA	TRBV4-2	TRBJ2-1	NA	TGTGCCAGCAGCCAAGGACTGAGTGAGCAGTTCTTC	CASSQGLSEQFF
NA	TRBV28	TRBJ1-2	few	TGTGCCAGCAGTACCTCATACATGGGGTCCGGCTATGGCTACACCTTC	CASSTSYMGSGYGYTF
TRBD1	TRBV29-1	TRBJ2-5	few	TGCAGCGGTCTGACAGGGGGCGCCCCTTATGGGGAGACCCAGTACTTC	CSGLTGGAPYGETQYF
NA	TRBV7-2	TRBJ2-3	NA	TGTGCCAGCAGCTTACGGGGGGCCCAATCTGGCACAGATACGCAGTATTTT	CASSLRGAQSGTDTQYF
TRBD2	TRBV4-1	TRBJ2-7	NA	TGCGCCAGCAGCGGGAGCGGGACCCTTTCGGGGGAGCAGTACTTC	CASSGSGTLSGEQYF
TRBD1	TRBV28	TRBJ2-3	NA	TGTGCCAGCACCCGGACAGGAGATAGCACAGATACGCAGTATTTT	CASTRTGDSTDTQYF
TRBD1	TRBV27	TRBJ1-2	few	TGTGCCAGCAGCCCTAGACAGGGCCTAGGCTACACCTTC	CASSPRQGLGYTF
TRBD1	TRBV2	TRBJ1-5	few	TGTGCCAGCAGGGTAGACAGGGGCGGGTCTGGCAATCAGCCCCAGCATTTT	CASRVDRGGSGNQPQHF
TRBD1	TRBV10-3	TRBJ2-5	few	TGTGCCATCAAGGGGGACAGAATGGAAGAGACCCAGTACTTC	CAIKGDRMEETQYF
NA	TRBV7-2	TRBJ2-7	few	TGTGCCAGCAGCCTAGGCTGGGGGGACTACGAGCAGTACTTC	CASSLGWGDYEQYF